These 15 T cell receptor beta chains were all obtained from the same sample, sequenced in a study of T cells in Graves' hyperthyroidism and ophthalmopathy. Regions amplified from RNA transcripts were the TCR beta CDR3 regions. Initially, a first-round RT-PCR of the TCR CDR3 employed the HTBI primer set. TCRdb used MiXCR to reprocess the multiplex PCR reads, holding one entry per CDR3 protein. The sample has some 180,000 distinct CDR3 sequences, about a sixth seen once; the top ten hold 29%. Sequencing was done on a sample of blood. Receptor source: a woman aged 45-65 years with Graves' hyperthyroidism.

This clonotype was recorded many times. The chain employs TRBV28 and TRBJ1-2; D perhaps matches TRBD1 (6 bases). The CDR3 consists of 12 residues. With 2 bases removed from V and 8 bases from J, the gap between germline ends came to 9 bases. The germline V gene has CDR1 MDHEN and CDR2 SYDVKM. The CDR3 spells CASSLLQGGYTF. CDR3 sequence (DNA): TGTGCCAGCAGTTTACTTCAGGGGGGCTACACCTTC.

This clonotype was seen ten or more times. The chain couples TRBV20-1 to TRBJ1-5; D remains ambiguous. CDR1 is DFQATT and CDR2 is SNEGSKA in the germline V gene (reference sequence). The CDR3 length is 13 residues. With 6 bases removed from V and 9 bases from J, the gap between germline ends came to 18 bases. The CDR3 bases are TGCAGTGCCACGCCCGTCAGCTCGGGGCCCCAGCATTTT. This sequence encodes CSATPVSSGPQHF.

This clonotype showed up many times. The genes are TRBV25-1 and TRBJ2-1, with D perhaps matching TRBD2 (6 bases). Germline V gene lookup returns CDR1 MGHDK and CDR2 SYGVNS. V lost 5 bases and J lost 7, with 24 bases in between. The CDR3 sequence is 17 residues long. The CDR3 loop is CASSWGDGDFFNNEQFF. The CDR3 coding sequence is TGTGCCAGCAGTTGGGGGGACGGAGATTTTTTTAATAATGAGCAGTTCTTC.

This chain uses TRBV20-1 with TRBJ1-5; D is possibly TRBD1 (5 bases). The CDR3 loop spans 17 amino acids. V lost 6 bases and J 0 bases, leaving 21 bases between the germline ends. The germline gives CDR1 DFQATT, CDR2 SNEGSKA (reference sequence). This chain's CDR3 is CSAQGRGEFYSNQPQHF. CDR3 DNA: TGCAGTGCCCAGGGACGGGGGGAGTTCTATAGCAATCAGCCCCAGCATTTT.

Ten or more counts support this clonotype. The rearrangement joins TRBV13 to TRBJ2-3; maybe TRBD2 (5 bases). Deletions cut 4 bases from V and 6 bases from J, with 11 bases between. Germline V gives CDR1 PRHDT, CDR2 FYEKMQ (reference sequence). There are 13 residues in the CDR3. CDR3 amino acids: CASSSFRRDTQYF. CDR3 bases: TGTGCCAGCAGCTCCTTTCGGAGGGATACGCAGTATTTT.

The CDR3 loop reads CASSPGTVNTGELFF. Written as DNA, the CDR3 is TGTGCCAGCAGCCCAGGGACAGTAAACACCGGGGAGCTGTTTTTT. This chain connects TRBV7-3 to TRBJ2-2; TRBD1 aligns across 7 bases. The CDR3 covers 15 residues. CDR1 is SGHTA and CDR2 is FQGTGA in the germline V gene. V was clipped by 5 bases and J by 2 bases; unmatched bases: 5.

This clonotype showed up many times. The rearrangement links TRBV12-3 or TRBV12-4 to TRBJ2-5, with D possibly matching TRBD1 (5 bases). V gave up 5 bases and J gave up 4 bases, with 17 bases separating them. The CDR3 spans 15 residues. CDR3 protein: CASSTITGITETQYF. CDR3 nucleotides: TGTGCCAGCAGTACTATTACAGGAATCACAGAGACCCAGTACTTC.

This clonotype has ten or more counts. This sequence joins TRBV6-4 and TRBJ2-5, with a possible D match to TRBD1 (6 bases). From germline, CDR1 is MRHNA and CDR2 SNTAGT. The V end lost 8 bases, the J end lost 1 base, and 17 bases lay between the germline ends. The CDR3 length is 15 residues. In nucleotides, the CDR3 is TGTGCCAGCTCTCCGGGCAGGGGATTCCAAGAGACCCAGTACTTC. It translates to CASSPGRGFQETQYF.

Many counts were recorded for this clonotype. The junction and the germline gene differ at one end; a read error may be behind it. The chain employs TRBV19 and TRBJ1-1, with D possibly TRBD1 on 6 matching bases. Germline V lookup: CDR1 LNHDA, CDR2 SQIVND (reference sequence). The CDR3 has 15 residues. The CDR3 DNA reads TGTGCCAGTAGTATCGGACAGATTCAGAACACTGGAGCTTTCTTT. Protein product: CASSIGQIQNTGAFF. Full variable domain (missing parts from reference TRBV19 and TRBJ1-1): DGGITQSPKYLFRKEGQNVTLSCEQNLNHDAMYWYRQDPGQGLRLIYYSQIVNDFQKGDIAEGYSVSREKKESFPLTVTSAQKNPTAFYLCASSIGQIQNTGAFFGQGTRLTVV.

In its sample, this clonotype was seen many times. This chain links TRBV3-1 with TRBJ2-1, with 9 bases lining up with TRBD1. Germline trimming cut 5 bases from V and 5 bases from J; bases unmatched to any gene: 7. CDR1 and CDR2 from the germline V gene are LGHDT and YNNKEL (reference sequence). The CDR3 has 15 amino acids. The CDR3 protein is CASSIVQGAHNEQFF. Written as DNA, the CDR3 is TGTGCCAGCAGCATCGTACAGGGGGCACACAATGAGCAGTTCTTC.

The chain has TRBV6-5 and TRBJ2-1; 8 bases agree with TRBD1. Germline values: CDR1 MNHEY, CDR2 SVGAGI. J lost 8 bases, V lost 2 bases, and 11 bases had no gene match. This CDR3 spans 16 amino acids. The CDR3 region is CASSYGGQGALYEQFF. The CDR3 DNA sequence: TGTGCCAGCAGTTACGGAGGCCAGGGGGCCTTATATGAGCAGTTCTTC.

This clonotype was observed at least ten times. The chain couples TRBV6-1 to TRBJ1-2; 8 bases fit TRBD1. CDR3 length: 13 residues. In germline, CDR1 is MNHNS, CDR2 SASEGT. The V segment lost 6 bases and the J segment 8 bases; nucleotides outside the gene matches: 8. CDR3 nucleotide sequence: TGTGCCAGCAGCAGTGACAGGGGCGCCGGCTACACCTTC. The encoded protein is CASSSDRGAGYTF.

This clonotype was counted many times. Written as DNA, the CDR3 is TGTGCCAGCAGCTTAGGTCTGGGAGGGGGCGCCGGCTATGGCTACACCTTC. This codes for CASSLGLGGGAGYGYTF. The chain is built from TRBV7-2 and TRBJ1-2; 7 bases map to TRBD1. The CDR3 totals 17 residues. V lost 1 base, J lost 4 bases, and 12 bases stayed unmatched. Looked up from germline, CDR1 is SGHTA and CDR2 is FQGNSA.

This clonotype was picked up many times. The chain has TRBV7-3 and TRBJ1-1; D not resolved. V dropped 5 bases and J dropped 4 bases, with 14 bases sitting between them. Germline CDR1 SGHTA, CDR2 FQGTGA. The CDR3 loop spans 14 amino acids. The CDR3 protein is CASSPSAGSTEAFF. CDR3 DNA: TGTGCCAGCAGCCCCTCAGCGGGAAGCACTGAAGCTTTCTTT.

For this clonotype: With a much larger clone just one base away, this may be a read error. The V call is TRBV7-2, the J call TRBJ1-1; D call uncertain. This CDR3 is 9 amino acids long. The V end was cut by 1 base, the J end by 10 bases, with 1 base between. Germline lookup yields CDR1 SGHTA and CDR2 FQGNSA. The chain's CDR3 is CTSSLGAFF. The CDR3 DNA is TGTACCAGCAGCTTAGGAGCTTTCTTT.